This T cell receptor beta chain was recovered during a study of neoadjuvant anti-PD-1 for oral cavity cancer. TCRdb's table, derived via immunoSEQ multiplex PCR, lists solely in-frame clones and lacks some. The sample has about 14,000 clones, about 70% seen once; the top ten hold 2.5% to 3.5%. The sequences come from PBMCs, collected before nivolumab (anti-PD-1) treatment. The clonotype was recovered from a person aged 35 to 85 with oral cavity squamous cell carcinoma.

The CDR3 loop is CASSGGSGGIYGYTF. The CDR3 nucleotides are TGTGCCAGCAGTGGGGGGAGCGGGGGTATCTATGGCTACACCTTC. This chain connects TRBV25-1 to TRBJ1-2, with a weak D call TRBD1 (5 bases). The ends were cut back, 4 bases at V and 4 bases at J, with 16 bases in the middle. The CDR3 consists of 15 residues. The germline gives CDR1 MGHDK, CDR2 SYGVNS.